Here is one TCR beta chain with its context. Its antigen is currently unknown. The sample comes from a study of response to subunit inactivated influenza vaccine. Broader study findings: Authors suggested each seasonal influenza vaccination recruits few new T cells.

Via MiXCR, TCRdb re-called the RT-PCR reads, giving one row per CDR3 protein. The table records about 610,000 distinct CDR3 sequences, 12% to 15% of them present only once. The CDR3 is 11 amino acids. Germline CDR1 is MNHEY and CDR2 is SVGEGT. The germline V and J ends were trimmed by 10 bases and 2 bases, with 8 bases remaining between them. The sample in question was PBMCs from blood, obtained less than 13 days after vaccination. The chain employs TRBV6-2 or TRBV6-3 and TRBJ1-1, with D hard to call. This clonotype was obtained from a man aged 50-59 years who received an inactivated influenza vaccine. CDR3 coding DNA: TGTGCCACCAAGGGCAACACTGAAGCTTTCTTT. It is translated as CATKGNTEAFF.